What follows describes a single T cell receptor beta chain. The antigen is undetermined. J was trimmed by 6 bases and V by 4 bases; bases with no gene match: 7. From germline, CDR1 is MDHEN and CDR2 SYDVKM. The CDR3 spans 14 residues. This entry belongs to a study of cytomegalovirus exposure and HLA in healthy donors. Points from the study as a whole: Later findings reportedly placed an Asian-associated ancestry cluster below the approximately 670-donor mean for N-insertions. There were over 150 TCR beta chains listed as cytomegalovirus-associated. CMV serostatus was the sole immune exposure data available.

Primers included in the PCR were 60 Vbeta and 13 Jbeta primers. Repertoires were generated with immunoSEQ multiplex PCR, while TCRdb's copy carries only in-frame clones and drops some. Altogether approximately 260,000 clones are present, about 93% being singletons, with the ten largest covering less than 2%. Specimen: PBMCs. This receptor was identified in a girl aged 2 to 9 in good health and CMV-seronegative. V is TRBV28 and J is TRBJ2-7; 9 bases agree with TRBD1. DNA for the CDR3: TGTGCCAGCAGTTCTTTGGGACAGGGAGCCGAGCAGTACTTC. Translation gives CASSSLGQGAEQYF.